These T cell receptor beta chains were read from a single sample in a study of technical replicates of blood from a few donors. TCRdb's table, derived via immunoSEQ multiplex PCR, lists solely in-frame clones and lacks some. This sample has approximately 31,000 clones, with more than 90% found just once. The material sequenced was PBMCs. The receptors were sampled from a human donor in good health. Some clones in this sample may be carry-over from other donors' samples. Each CDR3 is given with its conserved first and last residue. A D gene is named only where the DNA matches it firmly. Clone sizes are given selectively: once, few, many, or a class where the clone is expanded.

DNA: TGCGCCAGCAGTGAGTCGATCAGGGTACCAGATACGCAGTATTTT; CDR3: CASSESIRVPDTQYF; J: TRBJ2-3; V: TRBV10-2; size: -; D: -
DNA: TGTGCCTCGAGGGAGACAGGGCTTACCTACGAGCAGTACTTC; CDR3: CASRETGLTYEQYF; J: TRBJ2-7; V: TRBV30; size: -; D: TRBD1
DNA: TGTGCCAGCAGTACCACTAGCGGGAGGGCCTCTCAGCAGTACTTC; CDR3: CASSTTSGRASQQYF; J: TRBJ2-7; V: TRBV6-5; size: -; D: TRBD2
DNA: TGTGCCAGCAGTTACGACTTGGGACAGGGAGGCGGCTACACCTTC; CDR3: CASSYDLGQGGGYTF; J: TRBJ1-2; V: TRBV6-6; size: -; D: TRBD1
DNA: TGTGCCAGCAGGCGCGTACCGACTGGGACGCAGTATTTT; CDR3: CASRRVPTGTQYF; J: TRBJ2-3; V: TRBV4-2; size: -; D: -
DNA: TGTGCCACCAGCAGAGATGAGCGGATAACGGGAGGTCTTGAGACCCAGTACTTC; CDR3: CATSRDERITGGLETQYF; J: TRBJ2-5; V: TRBV15; size: -; D: TRBD2
DNA: TGTGCCAGTAGTCTTTACGGGACAGGGGTCAACTATGGCTACACCTTC; CDR3: CASSLYGTGVNYGYTF; J: TRBJ1-2; V: TRBV19; size: -; D: TRBD1
DNA: TGTGCCAGCAGTGGGGGGGGAACAGATACGCAGTATTTT; CDR3: CASSGGGTDTQYF; J: TRBJ2-3; V: TRBV2; size: -; D: TRBD2
DNA: TGTGCCAGCAGCGATAGCGGGGGGTCCCAAGAGACCCAGTACTTC; CDR3: CASSDSGGSQETQYF; J: TRBJ2-5; V: TRBV7-2; size: -; D: TRBD2
DNA: TGTGCCAGCAGCCTAGGGGGACAGCCCCTCCACTTT; CDR3: CASSLGGQPLHF; J: TRBJ1-6; V: TRBV6-5; size: -; D: TRBD1
DNA: TGTGCCAGCAGCCATGGACAGGAAGCTTTCTTT; CDR3: CASSHGQEAFF; J: TRBJ1-1; V: TRBV7-8; size: -; D: -
DNA: TGTGCCAGCAGTTCCCACTCCTCTGGAAACACCATATATTTT; CDR3: CASSSHSSGNTIYF; J: TRBJ1-3; V: TRBV6-5; size: -; D: -
DNA: TGTGCCAGCAGCTTGGGGACTAGCGGTTTCTACGAGCAGTACTTC; CDR3: CASSLGTSGFYEQYF; J: TRBJ2-7; V: TRBV11-2; size: -; D: TRBD2
DNA: TGCGCCAGCAGCCAAGACCCAGGCAGAAAAAATCAGCCCCAGCATTTT; CDR3: CASSQDPGRKNQPQHF; J: TRBJ1-5; V: TRBV4-1; size: -; D: -
DNA: TGTGCCAGGCAAAAGGAGGGGTACAACACTGAAGCTTTCTTT; CDR3: CARQKEGYNTEAFF; J: TRBJ1-1; V: TRBV2; size: -; D: -
DNA: TGTGCCAGCAGCTTTGGGGCAGGGGACTCCTACAATGAGCAGTTCTTC; CDR3: CASSFGAGDSYNEQFF; J: TRBJ2-1; V: TRBV7-3; size: -; D: -
DNA: TGTGCCATCAGTGCCGGCAGGGAGGGCGAAAAACTGTTTTTT; CDR3: CAISAGREGEKLFF; J: TRBJ1-4; V: TRBV10-3; size: -; D: -
DNA: TGTGCCAGCAGCCCACGGACAGTCACCCAGGGCTACACCTTC; CDR3: CASSPRTVTQGYTF; J: TRBJ1-2; V: TRBV13; size: -; D: -
DNA: TGTGCCAGTAGTATCTCGGGCGGGAGTACGGGGGAGACCCAGTACTTC; CDR3: CASSISGGSTGETQYF; J: TRBJ2-5; V: TRBV19; size: -; D: TRBD2
DNA: TGCGCCAGCACTACCTCTGGTGTCACAGATACGCAGTATTTT; CDR3: CASTTSGVTDTQYF; J: TRBJ2-3; V: TRBV5-1; size: once; D: -
DNA: TGTGCCAGCAGCTCGGGAAGTAACTATGGCTACACCTTC; CDR3: CASSSGSNYGYTF; J: TRBJ1-2; V: TRBV9; size: -; D: -